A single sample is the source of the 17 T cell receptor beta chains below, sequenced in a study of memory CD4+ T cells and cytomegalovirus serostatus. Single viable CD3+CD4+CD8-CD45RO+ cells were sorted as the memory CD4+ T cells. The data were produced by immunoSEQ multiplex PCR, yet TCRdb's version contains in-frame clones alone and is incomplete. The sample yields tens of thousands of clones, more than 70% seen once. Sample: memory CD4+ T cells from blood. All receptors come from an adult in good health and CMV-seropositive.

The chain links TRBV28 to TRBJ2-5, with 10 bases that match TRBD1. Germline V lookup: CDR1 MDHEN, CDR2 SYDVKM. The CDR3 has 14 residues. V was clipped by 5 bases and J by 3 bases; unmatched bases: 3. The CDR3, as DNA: TGTGCCAGCAGTGCCGGGACAGGGGAAGAGACCCAGTACTTC. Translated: CASSAGTGEETQYF.

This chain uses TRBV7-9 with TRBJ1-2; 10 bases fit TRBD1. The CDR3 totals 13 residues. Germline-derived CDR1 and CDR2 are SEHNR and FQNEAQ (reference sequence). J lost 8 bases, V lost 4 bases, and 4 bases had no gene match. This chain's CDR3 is CASSWDRGDGYTF. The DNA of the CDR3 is TGTGCCAGCAGCTGGGACAGGGGCGACGGCTACACCTTC.

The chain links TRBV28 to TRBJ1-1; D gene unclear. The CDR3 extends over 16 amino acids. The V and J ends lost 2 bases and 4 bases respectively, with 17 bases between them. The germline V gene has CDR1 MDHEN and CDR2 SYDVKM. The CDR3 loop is CASSLLAAKLGTEAFF. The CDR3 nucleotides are TGTGCCAGCAGTTTACTCGCAGCGAAATTGGGCACTGAAGCTTTCTTT.

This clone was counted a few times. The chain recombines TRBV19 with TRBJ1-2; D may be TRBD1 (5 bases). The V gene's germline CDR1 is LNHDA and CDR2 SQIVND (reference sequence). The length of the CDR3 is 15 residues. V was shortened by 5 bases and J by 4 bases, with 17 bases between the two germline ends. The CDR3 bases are TGTGCCAGTAGTCCAGGACGGGGGGGAACCTATGGCTACACCTTC. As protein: CASSPGRGGTYGYTF.

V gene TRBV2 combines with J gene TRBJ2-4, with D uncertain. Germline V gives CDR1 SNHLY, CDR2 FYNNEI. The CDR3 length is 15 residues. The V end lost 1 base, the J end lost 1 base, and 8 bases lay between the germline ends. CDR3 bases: TGTGCCAGCAGTGAAGACTTTCTGGCCAAAAACATTCAGTACTTC. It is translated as CASSEDFLAKNIQYF.

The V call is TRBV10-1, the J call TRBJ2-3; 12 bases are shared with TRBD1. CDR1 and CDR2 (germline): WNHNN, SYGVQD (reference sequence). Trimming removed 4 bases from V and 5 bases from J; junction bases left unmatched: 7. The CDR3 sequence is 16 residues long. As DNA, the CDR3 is TGCGCCAGCAGTGGGACCGGGACAGGGGGCTTAGATACGCAGTATTTT. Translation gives CASSGTGTGGLDTQYF.

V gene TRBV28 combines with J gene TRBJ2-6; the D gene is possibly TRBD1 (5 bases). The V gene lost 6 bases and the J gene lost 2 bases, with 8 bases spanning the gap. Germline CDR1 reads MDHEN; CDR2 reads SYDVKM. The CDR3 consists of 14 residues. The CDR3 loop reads CASRSGTGANVLTF. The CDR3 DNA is TGTGCCAGCAGGTCAGGGACTGGGGCCAACGTCCTGACTTTC.

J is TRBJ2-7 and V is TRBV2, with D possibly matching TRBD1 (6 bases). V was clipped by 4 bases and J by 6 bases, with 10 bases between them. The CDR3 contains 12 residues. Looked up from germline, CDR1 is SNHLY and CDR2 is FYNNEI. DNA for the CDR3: TGTGCCAGCAGTGTAAACAGGGTCGAGCAGTACTTC. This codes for CASSVNRVEQYF.

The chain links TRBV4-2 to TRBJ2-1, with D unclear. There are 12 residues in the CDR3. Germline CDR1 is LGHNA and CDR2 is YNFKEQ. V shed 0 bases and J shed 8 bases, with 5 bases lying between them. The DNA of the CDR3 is TGTGCCAGCAGCCAAGACCGGGATGAGCAGTTCTTC. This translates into CASSQDRDEQFF.

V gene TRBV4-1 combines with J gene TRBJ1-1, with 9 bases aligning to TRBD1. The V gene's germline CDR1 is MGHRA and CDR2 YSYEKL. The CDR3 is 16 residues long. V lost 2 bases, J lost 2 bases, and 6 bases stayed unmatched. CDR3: CASSQPRQGVNTEAFF. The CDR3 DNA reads TGCGCCAGCAGCCAACCCCGACAGGGGGTTAACACTGAAGCTTTCTTT.

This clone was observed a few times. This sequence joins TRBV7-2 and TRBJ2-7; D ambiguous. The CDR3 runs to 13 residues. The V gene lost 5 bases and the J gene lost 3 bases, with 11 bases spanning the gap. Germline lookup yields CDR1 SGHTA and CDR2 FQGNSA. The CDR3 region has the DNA TGTGCCAGCAGCCCCACGGGCAGCTACGAGCAGTACTTC. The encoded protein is CASSPTGSYEQYF.

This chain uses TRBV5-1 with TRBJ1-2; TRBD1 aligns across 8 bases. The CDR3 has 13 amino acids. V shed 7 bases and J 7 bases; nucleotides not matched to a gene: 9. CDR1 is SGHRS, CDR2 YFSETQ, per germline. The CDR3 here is CASRTGQGGGYTF. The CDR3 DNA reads TGCGCCAGCCGGACAGGGCAGGGGGGTGGCTACACCTTC.

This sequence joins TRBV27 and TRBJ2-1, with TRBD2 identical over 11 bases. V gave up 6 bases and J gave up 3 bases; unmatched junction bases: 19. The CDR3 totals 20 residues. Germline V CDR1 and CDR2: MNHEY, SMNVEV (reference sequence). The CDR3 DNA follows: TGTGCCAGCAGGGGGGGGACAGCCAACACCGGGACTAGCGGCTACAATGAGCAGTTCTTC. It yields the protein CASRGGTANTGTSGYNEQFF.

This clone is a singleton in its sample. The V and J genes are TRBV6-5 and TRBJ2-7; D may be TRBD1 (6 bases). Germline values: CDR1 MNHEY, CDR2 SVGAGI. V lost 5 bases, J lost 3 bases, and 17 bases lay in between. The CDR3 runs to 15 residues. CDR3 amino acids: CASSPTGSLDYEQYF. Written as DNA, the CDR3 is TGTGCCAGCAGTCCCACAGGGTCGCTGGACTACGAGCAGTACTTC.

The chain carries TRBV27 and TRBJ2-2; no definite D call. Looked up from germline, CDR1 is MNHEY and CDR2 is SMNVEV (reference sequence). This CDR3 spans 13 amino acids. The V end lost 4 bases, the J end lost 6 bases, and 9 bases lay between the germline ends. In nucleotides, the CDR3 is TGTGCCAGCAGTTCCAATGGGCCCGGGGAGCTGTTTTTT. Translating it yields CASSSNGPGELFF.

The DNA for the CDR3 is TGTGCCAGCAGCTTAGAGGGGGTCGCGGTCGAGCAGTACTTC. It codes for CASSLEGVAVEQYF. The V gene is TRBV7-2, the J gene TRBJ2-7; possibly TRBD1 for D (6 bases). The CDR3 is 14 amino acids. In germline, CDR1 is SGHTA, CDR2 FQGNSA. The V and J ends lost 1 base and 6 bases respectively, with 13 bases between them.

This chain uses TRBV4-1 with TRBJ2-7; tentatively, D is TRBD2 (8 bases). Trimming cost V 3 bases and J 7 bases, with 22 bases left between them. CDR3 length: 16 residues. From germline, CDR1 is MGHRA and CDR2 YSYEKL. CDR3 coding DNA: TGCGCCAGCAGCCAGATACCAGCGGGAGCCAGGGGGGAGCAGTACTTC. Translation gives CASSQIPAGARGEQYF.